The 30 T cell receptor beta chains below come from one sample, sequenced in a study of T cell responses to AZD1222 COVID-19 vaccine (dated by TCRdb to 2020 to 2022). The receptor library was made with the immunoSEQ multiplex PCR assay. Entries here come from immuneACCESS through TCRdb and include only in-frame sequences with V and J called. Some clones fail to appear in such tables; in the studies checked, an unresolved V gene covers under half of the shortfall, and the cause of the remainder is unknown. This sample lists around 45,000 clones; over 75% were detected once. The ten top clones hold roughly 22% of the sample. The sample's time point label is to be understood as: about 28 days (+/-7) after the second vaccine dose. Taken with the paper, the label for treatment or condition translates to: meningococcal conjugate vaccine given as trial control. This specimen consisted of peripheral blood, obtained 28 days after the second dose of the MenACWY control vaccine. Receptor source: an adult who received the MenACWY meningococcal vaccine as a control.

This clone was seen a handful of times. This chain connects TRBV5-6 to TRBJ1-4, with D unclear. Germline values: CDR1 SGHDT, CDR2 YYEEEE. The CDR3 is 15 amino acids. V shed 0 bases and J shed 7 bases, with 13 bases lying between them. The CDR3 protein is CASSLALAVGEKLFF. In DNA, the CDR3 is TGTGCCAGCAGCTTGGCCTTGGCAGTGGGTGAAAAACTGTTTTTT.

V gene TRBV10-3 combines with J gene TRBJ2-5; perhaps TRBD2 as D (6 bases). Germline V gene sequence: CDR1 ENHRY, CDR2 SYGVKD. The CDR3 is made up of 11 amino acids. The V end was cut by 10 bases, the J end by 4 bases, with 10 bases between. As DNA, the CDR3 is TGTGCCACGGGGGTGAGAGAGACCCAGTACTTC. Its protein is CATGVRETQYF.

The chain links TRBV6-5 to TRBJ2-1, with D perhaps matching TRBD1 or TRBD2 (6 bases each). This CDR3 is built from 16 residues. The V gene's germline CDR1 is MNHEY and CDR2 SVGAGI. Deletions cut 1 base from V and 6 bases from J, with 16 bases between. CDR3 DNA sequence: TGTGCCAGCAGTTACTTGAGGGGGGCTGTGATCAATGAGCAGTTCTTC. Residues: CASSYLRGAVINEQFF.

This sequence joins TRBV19 and TRBJ1-5; the D gene is possibly TRBD1 (5 bases). Trimming stripped 1 base from V and 2 bases from J, with 12 bases between. Germline CDR1 LNHDA, CDR2 SQIVND (reference sequence). The CDR3 is 16 amino acids. The CDR3, as DNA: TGTGCCAGTAGTATAGTCAGGGAAGGCGGCAATCAGCCCCAGCATTTT. Translating it yields CASSIVREGGNQPQHF.

The chain recombines TRBV18 with TRBJ1-2; D unresolved. Germline V gene sequence: CDR1 KGHSH, CDR2 LQKENI. This CDR3 is built from 16 residues. V dropped 1 base and J dropped 2 bases, with 14 bases sitting between them. CDR3: CASSPRDQTPNYGYTF. CDR3 in DNA: TGTGCCAGCTCACCACGCGACCAGACACCAAACTATGGCTACACCTTC.

The chain is built from TRBV5-1 and TRBJ2-2; 13 positions agree with TRBD2. V trimming: 7 bases; J trimming: 7 bases; junction bases outside the gene matches: 7. Per germline, CDR1 SGHRS and CDR2 YFSETQ. This CDR3 spans 15 amino acids. In DNA form, the CDR3 reads TGCGCCAGCCGGGGACTAGCGGGATTGAGCGGGGAGCTGTTTTTT. It yields the protein CASRGLAGLSGELFF.

The J gene is TRBJ2-5, the V gene TRBV6-2 or TRBV6-3; 13 nucleotides line up with TRBD2. V lost 5 bases, J lost 5 bases, and 5 bases stayed unmatched. This CDR3 comprises 15 residues. Germline lookup yields CDR1 MNHEY and CDR2 SVGEGT. The CDR3 nucleotides are TGTGCCAGCAGTCTACTAGCGGGAGGGGCCGAGACCCAGTACTTC. This translates into CASSLLAGGAETQYF.

CDR3 bases: TGCGCCAGCAGCCCCGGGACTAGCGGGAGTAATGAGCAGTTCTTC. It translates to CASSPGTSGSNEQFF. The rearrangement links TRBV5-1 to TRBJ2-1; 14 positions agree with TRBD2. The germline V gene has CDR1 SGHRS and CDR2 YFSETQ. The junction had 4 bases not matched to a gene; V was cut back by 4 bases and J by 7 bases. The CDR3 has 15 amino acids.

The chain recombines TRBV28 with TRBJ1-3; 7 nucleotides agree with TRBD1. The CDR3 contains 17 residues. The trim removed 2 bases at V and 2 bases at J, leaving 9 bases unmatched. Germline V gene lookup returns CDR1 MDHEN and CDR2 SYDVKM. CDR3 residues: CASSLRLYRGAGNTIYF. For the CDR3, the DNA is TGTGCCAGCAGTTTAAGGCTTTACAGGGGCGCTGGAAACACCATATATTTT.

The V gene is TRBV7-2, the J gene TRBJ2-7; a possible D gene is TRBD2 (6 bases). This CDR3 contains 15 residues. V was trimmed by 5 bases and J by 2 bases, leaving 16 bases between them. In germline, CDR1 is SGHTA, CDR2 FQGNSA. The CDR3 loop is CASSVLGEDPYEQYF. The CDR3 nucleotides are TGTGCCAGCAGCGTCTTGGGGGAGGACCCCTACGAGCAGTACTTC.

The chain carries TRBV3-1 (or the pseudogene TRBV3-2) and TRBJ2-3, with 9 nucleotides matching TRBD2. Germline CDR1 is LGHDT and CDR2 is YNNKEL (reference sequence). The CDR3 consists of 16 residues. V lost 5 bases to trimming and J lost 4 bases; unmatched junction nucleotides: 10. CDR3 loop: CASSVYSGGTADTQYF. The CDR3 nucleotides read TGTGCCAGCAGCGTATATAGCGGGGGAACCGCAGATACGCAGTATTTT.

V is TRBV2 and J is TRBJ1-2, with a possible D match to TRBD1 (5 bases). Germline CDR1 is SNHLY and CDR2 is FYNNEI. The CDR3 sequence is 14 residues long. The V and J ends lost 7 bases and 11 bases respectively, with 23 bases between them. The CDR3 coding sequence is TGTGCCAGCACCCCCGCGGCACAGGTCTCGGGGTACACCTTC. It is translated as CASTPAAQVSGYTF.

This clone has a single count. V gene TRBV4-1 combines with J gene TRBJ2-5, with D perhaps TRBD1 (6 bases). The CDR3 is made up of 15 amino acids. V lost 4 bases and J 9 bases, leaving 21 bases between the germline ends. Germline V CDR1 and CDR2: MGHRA, YSYEKL. The CDR3 DNA sequence: TGCGCCAGCAGCCTCCCCACCGGACAGAACGAAGCCCAGTACTTC. Its protein product is CASSLPTGQNEAQYF.

This clone is categorized as medium-sized. The chain links TRBV19 to TRBJ1-5, with D possibly TRBD1 on 6 matching bases. Germline CDR1 is LNHDA and CDR2 is SQIVND (reference sequence). The CDR3 has 17 amino acids. Trimming stripped 5 bases from V and 2 bases from J, with 19 bases between. This CDR3 reads CASSPDRSFGGNQPQHF. DNA for the CDR3: TGTGCCAGTAGTCCCGACAGGTCATTTGGGGGCAATCAGCCCCAGCATTTT.

The chain has TRBV7-2 and TRBJ2-3; D is tentatively TRBD1 or TRBD2 (6 bases each). CDR1 and CDR2 from the germline V gene are SGHTA and FQGNSA. The CDR3 contains 14 residues. Trimming cost V 3 bases and J 3 bases, with 10 bases left between them. The CDR3: CASSLGGRTDTQYF. DNA for the CDR3: TGTGCCAGCAGCTTGGGGGGCCGGACAGATACGCAGTATTTT.

The V and J genes are TRBV19 and TRBJ1-1, with D perhaps matching TRBD1 (6 bases). The V end was cut by 5 bases, the J end by 1 base, with 11 bases between. Germline V gene lookup returns CDR1 LNHDA and CDR2 SQIVND (reference sequence). The CDR3 has 14 amino acids. CDR3 in DNA: TGTGCCAGTAGTTACAGGGCGGGGAACACTGAAGCTTTCTTT. Its protein is CASSYRAGNTEAFF.

This chain uses TRBV19 with TRBJ1-2; D perhaps matches TRBD1 (5 bases). Trimming left V 5 bases short and J 13 bases short, with 17 bases between. The germline V gene has CDR1 LNHDA and CDR2 SQIVND (reference sequence). The length of the CDR3 is 12 residues. CDR3 sequence: CASSVRGRSVTF. The CDR3 DNA is TGTGCCAGTAGTGTGAGGGGCCGAAGTGTCACCTTC.

The chain has TRBV7-8 and TRBJ1-5; no firm D call. Trimming shortened V by 5 bases and J by 8 bases, and 19 bases separated the two germline ends. Per germline, CDR1 SGHVS and CDR2 FQNEAQ. This CDR3 is 15 amino acids long. CDR3 nucleotide sequence: TGTGCCAGCAGCCCTGGGAGGGTAATAGGAGAGCCCCAGCATTTT. It is translated as CASSPGRVIGEPQHF.

The chain recombines TRBV11-2 with TRBJ1-3; D remains ambiguous. Germline V gene lookup returns CDR1 SGHAT and CDR2 FQNNGV. The CDR3 consists of 16 residues. Trimming pared 3 bases from V and 0 bases from J, leaving 12 bases between. This CDR3 is CASSLADLSSGNTIYF. CDR3 nucleotide sequence: TGTGCCAGCAGCTTGGCGGATTTGTCCTCTGGAAACACCATATATTTT.

This rearrangement joins TRBV28 to TRBJ1-2; TRBD1 matches at 7 bases. Per germline, CDR1 MDHEN and CDR2 SYDVKM. The CDR3 sequence is 12 residues long. After removal of 7 bases from V and 7 bases from J, the junction contained 6 bases not matched to a gene. The CDR3 loop reads CASTETGLGYTF. In DNA, the CDR3 is TGTGCCAGCACCGAGACAGGGCTTGGCTACACCTTC.

The chain couples TRBV27 to TRBJ1-1; 7 bases match TRBD1. CDR1 is MNHEY and CDR2 is SMNVEV in the germline V gene (reference sequence). The CDR3 contains 15 residues. The V and J ends lost 6 bases and 5 bases, in that order; junction bases with no gene match: 12. CDR3 region: CASRPLKGAVTEAFF. DNA for the CDR3: TGTGCCAGCAGGCCTCTGAAGGGGGCGGTAACTGAAGCTTTCTTT.

The chain recombines TRBV5-6 with TRBJ1-4, with a weak D call TRBD1 (6 bases). Germline values: CDR1 SGHDT, CDR2 YYEEEE. CDR3 size: 15 residues. With 0 bases removed from V and 4 bases from J, the gap between germline ends came to 10 bases. CDR3 sequence: CASSLGTGSNEKLFF. CDR3 coding DNA: TGTGCCAGCAGCTTGGGTACAGGGAGTAATGAAAAACTGTTTTTT.

V gene TRBV7-8 combines with J gene TRBJ2-1; D unclear. The V gene lost 4 bases and the J gene lost 7 bases, with 2 bases spanning the gap. CDR1 SGHVS and CDR2 FQNEAQ come from the germline V gene. CDR3 size: 10 residues. The CDR3 sequence is CASSSNEQFF. The CDR3 coding sequence is TGTGCCAGCAGCTCGAATGAGCAGTTCTTC.

The chain combines TRBV29-1 with TRBJ2-5; either TRBD1 or TRBD2 may supply D (5 bases each). The CDR3 extends over 15 amino acids. The ends were cut back, 6 bases at V and 5 bases at J, with 22 bases in the middle. CDR1 is SQVTM and CDR2 is ANQGSEA in the germline V gene. DNA for the CDR3: TGCAGCGTGGCGGGTGGGGCAACAAGCGAGGAGACCCAGTACTTC. This encodes CSVAGGATSEETQYF. The variable domain in full, completed from reference TRBV29-1 and TRBJ2-5, reads SAVISQKPSRDICQRGTSLTIQCQVDSQVTMMFWYRQQPGQSLTLIATANQGSEATYESGFVIDKFPISRPNLTFSTLTVSNMSPEDSSIYLCSVAGGATSEETQYFGPGTRLLVL.

The chain joins TRBV27 to TRBJ2-3; D is unresolved. The CDR3 has 13 residues. The ends were cut back, 8 bases at V and 3 bases at J, with 12 bases in the middle. The germline CDR1 and CDR2 sequences are MNHEY and SMNVEV (reference sequence). The CDR3 region is CASGLMSTDTQYF. The CDR3 coding sequence is TGTGCCAGCGGTCTGATGAGTACAGATACGCAGTATTTT.

This chain uses TRBV27 with TRBJ2-7, with D perhaps matching TRBD1 (6 bases). CDR3 length: 14 amino acids. V was cut by 3 bases and J by 7 bases, with 16 bases left in between. Germline CDR1 reads MNHEY; CDR2 reads SMNVEV (reference sequence). In DNA form, the CDR3 reads TGTGCCAGCAGTTTTAACTATGGGCAGGGGGAGCAGTACTTC. Its protein is CASSFNYGQGEQYF.

This chain links TRBV19 with TRBJ1-2; 11 positions match TRBD1. Germline V gives CDR1 LNHDA, CDR2 SQIVND (reference sequence). The CDR3 has 17 amino acids. V dropped 5 bases and J dropped 1; count of bases not matched to a gene: 9. The CDR3 nucleotides read TGTGCCAGTAGTTCCCGGGACAGGGGGAATCGTAACTATGGCTACACCTTC. This encodes CASSSRDRGNRNYGYTF.

This clone was seen a single time. V gene TRBV20-1 combines with J gene TRBJ2-6; no reliable D call. The CDR3 extends over 13 amino acids. Germline CDR1 and CDR2: DFQATT and SNEGSKA (reference sequence). Trimming took 3 bases from V and 1 from J, leaving 4 bases between them. The CDR3 region is CSASRSGANVLTF. The CDR3 nucleotides are TGCAGTGCTAGTCGATCTGGGGCCAACGTCCTGACTTTC.

As for this clone: At one of its ends the junction is not consistent with the germline gene, which may arise from a read error. V usage is TRBV3-1 (or the pseudogene TRBV3-2) and J usage is TRBJ2-3, with 14 bases matching TRBD2. The CDR3 sequence is 23 residues long. Germline lookup yields CDR1 LGHDT and CDR2 YNNKEL (reference sequence). CDR3 in amino acids: CAGSQGIRGMNLGLAGEGDTQYF. In DNA form, the CDR3 reads TGTGCCGGCAGCCAAGGAATCAGGGGGATGAACCTGGGACTAGCGGGAGAAGGTGATACGCAGTATTTT.

The rearrangement links TRBV28 to TRBJ1-1; 9 bases are shared with TRBD1. V lost 6 bases to trimming and J lost 10 bases; unmatched junction nucleotides: 3. Germline-derived CDR1 and CDR2 are MDHEN and SYDVKM. The CDR3 has 11 amino acids. CDR3 DNA sequence: TGTGCCAGCAGAAGGACAGGGGTAGCTTTCTTT. Translating it yields CASRRTGVAFF. The variable domain in full, with the rest retrieved from reference TRBV28 and TRBJ1-1, is DVKVTQSSRYLVKRTGEKVFLECVQDMDHENMFWYRQDPGLGLRLIYFSYDVKMKEKGDIPEGYSVSREKKERFSLILESASTNQTSMYLCASRRTGVAFFGQGTRLTVV.